The 20 T cell receptor beta chains in this list originate from one sample, sequenced in a study of cytotoxic CD8 clonotypes in ibrutinib-treated CLL. The protocol was immunoSEQ multiplex PCR, while the TCRdb copy is restricted to in-frame clones and leaves out a portion. The sample has some 70,000 clones, about nine tenths seen once. The starting material was PBMCs, obtained after 12 months of ibrutinib treatment. The source is a human donor with chronic lymphocytic leukemia.

This chain connects TRBV4-2 to TRBJ1-2; 9 bases agree with TRBD1. The length of the CDR3 is 14 residues. The germline V gene encodes CDR1 LGHNA and CDR2 YNFKEQ. V lost 2 bases and J lost 4; bases outside the gene matches: 2. CDR3: CASSQPGQGYGYTF. CDR3 DNA: TGTGCCAGCAGCCAACCGGGACAGGGCTATGGCTACACCTTC.

The CDR3: CASSSTPGQDIYGYTF. DNA of the CDR3: TGTGCCAGCAGCTCAACACCGGGACAGGACATATATGGCTACACCTTC. The gene calls are TRBV9 and TRBJ1-2; 8 bases line up with TRBD1. From germline, CDR1 is SGDLS and CDR2 YYNGEE. V shed 4 bases and J 5 bases; nucleotides not matched to a gene: 13. CDR3 length: 16 residues.

The gene calls are TRBV30 and TRBJ2-5; 8 bases are shared with TRBD1. Germline CDR1 GTSNPN, CDR2 SVGIG (reference sequence). CDR3 length equals 14 residues. The trim removed 4 bases at V and 3 bases at J, leaving 7 bases unmatched. This chain's CDR3 is CAWKQTGAKETQYF. CDR3 sequence (DNA): TGTGCCTGGAAGCAGACAGGGGCGAAAGAGACCCAGTACTTC. The entire variable domain, with the rest obtained from reference TRBV30 and TRBJ2-5, is as follows: SQTIHQWPATLVQPVGSPLSLECTVEGTSNPNLYWYRQAAGRGLQLLFYSVGIGQISSEVPQNLSASRPQDRQFILSSKKLLLSDSGFYLCAWKQTGAKETQYFGPGTRLLVL.

The chain employs TRBV5-4 and TRBJ2-2; TRBD1 is a possible D gene (6 bases). This CDR3 comprises 14 residues. The V and J ends lost 6 bases and 4 bases respectively, with 13 bases between them. The germline V gene encodes CDR1 SGHNT and CDR2 YYREEE (reference sequence). The CDR3 bases are TGTGCCAGCACCCGGGACACTTCCACCGGGGAGCTGTTTTTT. Protein: CASTRDTSTGELFF.

Only one count was recorded for this clone. V gene TRBV10-3 combines with J gene TRBJ2-7; 8 nucleotides align to TRBD2. The J segment lost 0 bases and the V segment lost 8 bases, leaving 12 bases of the junction unmatched. CDR1 is ENHRY and CDR2 is SYGVKD in the germline V gene. The CDR3 is 16 residues long. For the CDR3, the DNA is TGTGCCATCGCCCGAGAGGGACTAGGGGACTCCTACGAGCAGTACTTC. Translating gives CAIAREGLGDSYEQYF.

The chain links TRBV4-1 to TRBJ1-2; TRBD1 aligns across 8 bases. The CDR3 length is 16 residues. V lost 0 bases to trimming and J lost 0 bases; unmatched junction nucleotides: 3. Germline assignment: CDR1 MGHRA and CDR2 YSYEKL. CDR3 bases: TGCGCCAGCAGCCAAGAGATACAGGGGGCTAACTATGGCTACACCTTC. It translates to CASSQEIQGANYGYTF.

The chain couples TRBV18 to TRBJ2-7, with D perhaps being TRBD1 or TRBD2 (5 bases each). From germline, CDR1 is KGHSH and CDR2 LQKENI. The CDR3 loop spans 12 amino acids. Trimming cost V 7 bases and J 5 bases, with 12 bases left between them. CDR3 region: CASLRLGDEQYF. CDR3 nucleotide sequence: TGTGCCAGCTTACGACTGGGGGACGAGCAGTACTTC.

This chain joins TRBV4-1 and TRBJ2-1; TRBD2 matches 9 bases. The V gene's germline CDR1 is MGHRA and CDR2 YSYEKL. The CDR3 is 16 residues long. Unmatched junction bases numbered 12, after V lost 3 bases and J lost 9 bases. CDR3 bases: TGCGCCAGCAGCCAGTATAGCGGGAGTGGTAGGGGTGAGCAGTTCTTC. It specifies CASSQYSGSGRGEQFF.

This clone was picked up one time. The CDR3 loop reads CASSEAVAISTDTQYF. The CDR3 coding sequence is TGTGCCAGCAGTGAAGCCGTAGCGATTAGCACAGATACGCAGTATTTT. The chain joins TRBV6-1 to TRBJ2-3; D is perhaps TRBD2 (5 bases). V lost 0 bases to trimming and J lost 0 bases, with 10 bases between them. CDR3 length: 16 residues. Germline assignment: CDR1 MNHNS and CDR2 SASEGT.

The chain recombines TRBV10-3 with TRBJ1-2; 9 bases line up with TRBD1. Germline CDR1 reads ENHRY; CDR2 reads SYGVKD. V was clipped by 5 bases and J by 0 bases; unmatched bases: 7. The CDR3 is made up of 16 amino acids. CDR3: CAISSQGAETNYGYTF. The CDR3 DNA is TGTGCCATCAGTTCACAGGGGGCTGAGACTAACTATGGCTACACCTTC.

The gene calls are TRBV7-2 and TRBJ1-4; perhaps TRBD1 as D (6 bases). V lost 5 bases and J 7 bases, leaving 14 bases between the germline ends. The CDR3 has 14 amino acids. CDR1 and CDR2 from the germline V gene are SGHTA and FQGNSA. CDR3 loop: CASSSREGGEKLFF. CDR3 DNA sequence: TGTGCCAGCAGCAGCCGGGAGGGGGGTGAAAAACTGTTTTTT.

The V gene is TRBV7-8, the J gene TRBJ2-5; TRBD2 agrees at 8 bases. CDR3 length: 16 residues. V was clipped by 3 bases and J by 6 bases; unmatched bases: 12. Germline-derived CDR1 and CDR2 are SGHVS and FQNEAQ. CDR3 DNA: TGTGCCAGCAGCTTGAGTCAGAGCGGGAGTTCTCAGACCCAGTACTTC. Protein sequence: CASSLSQSGSSQTQYF.

The chain recombines TRBV5-1 with TRBJ2-3; 7 bases are a match to TRBD1. Per germline, CDR1 SGHRS and CDR2 YFSETQ. The CDR3 totals 16 residues. V dropped 0 bases and J dropped 0; count of bases not matched to a gene: 4. In DNA form, the CDR3 reads TGCGCCAGCAGCTTGGGACAGGGTTTTAGCACAGATACGCAGTATTTT. This sequence encodes CASSLGQGFSTDTQYF.

This clone appeared a single time. The chain recombines TRBV29-1 with TRBJ1-2, with 7 bases that match TRBD1. J was trimmed by 8 bases and V by 5 bases; bases with no gene match: 14. The CDR3 spans 14 residues. The germline V gene encodes CDR1 SQVTM and CDR2 ANQGSEA. In nucleotides, the CDR3 is TGCAGCGTTTCCCCAACAGAGGGGGCGAGAGGCTACACCTTC. Amino acid sequence: CSVSPTEGARGYTF.

The chain links TRBV6-5 to TRBJ2-7; 7 bases agree with TRBD2. Germline V gene lookup returns CDR1 MNHEY and CDR2 SVGAGI. The CDR3 loop spans 14 amino acids. J gave up 4 bases and V 6 bases, and 9 bases lay outside the gene matches. The DNA of the CDR3 is TGTGCCAGCAGAAAGCGGGACTTAGGATACGAGCAGTACTTC. Translating gives CASRKRDLGYEQYF.

This chain joins TRBV7-2 and TRBJ2-7, with TRBD1 matching 10 bases. V shed 6 bases, J shed 2 bases, and the junction held 1 base outside the gene matches. The CDR3 totals 13 residues. In germline, CDR1 is SGHTA, CDR2 FQGNSA. The CDR3 coding sequence is TGTGCCAGCAGGGGACAGGGGACCTACGAGCAGTACTTC. Translated: CASRGQGTYEQYF.

The rearrangement links TRBV9 to TRBJ2-7; possibly TRBD2 for D (6 bases). The CDR3 consists of 14 residues. Germline lookup yields CDR1 SGDLS and CDR2 YYNGEE. The V gene lost 3 bases and the J gene lost 6 bases, with 16 bases spanning the gap. The CDR3: CASSDPGGVGEQYF. Here the CDR3 DNA reads TGTGCCAGCAGCGATCCCGGCGGGGTTGGCGAGCAGTACTTC.

The chain employs TRBV19 and TRBJ1-1, with 8 positions matching TRBD1. This CDR3 is built from 17 residues. The germline V gene encodes CDR1 LNHDA and CDR2 SQIVND (reference sequence). V was clipped by 10 bases and J by 5 bases; unmatched bases: 21. CDR3 protein: CANYRDHRGLSGTEAFF. The DNA of the CDR3 is TGTGCCAATTACCGCGATCACAGGGGGTTGTCGGGTACTGAAGCTTTCTTT.

This clone was found once. The rearrangement uses TRBV4-2 and TRBJ1-5; D is unresolved. This CDR3 comprises 14 residues. The germline V gene has CDR1 LGHNA and CDR2 YNFKEQ. Deletions cut 0 bases from V and 6 bases from J, with 9 bases between. The CDR3 spells CASSQEGGSQPQHF. CDR3 coding DNA: TGTGCCAGCAGCCAAGAGGGCGGATCTCAGCCCCAGCATTTT.

The chain links TRBV5-5 to TRBJ2-5, with D possibly TRBD2 on 6 matching bases. Trimming removed 5 bases at V and 5 bases at J, with 13 bases between. The CDR3 runs to 13 residues. Germline values: CDR1 SGHKS, CDR2 YYEKEE (reference sequence). The CDR3 DNA reads TGTGCCAGCAGTTCCGGAGGGGAGGAGACCCAGTACTTC. Translated, it gives CASSSGGEETQYF.